The 5 T cell receptor beta chains below were found in one sample sequenced in a study of blood T cells in healthy people across ages. Together with a sample-barcoded 5' primer, a J-beta primer mix was included in a second PCR lasting about 6 to 11 cycles. One entry per CDR3 protein, called by TCRdb with MiXCR from the 5' RACE reads. This table has 550,000 to 750,000 distinct CDR3 sequences, around a fifth appearing once. The specimen sequenced was blood. All receptors derive from a man in his sixties or seventies in good health.

This clonotype was detected ten times or more. The gene calls are TRBV6-1 and TRBJ2-2, with 8 bases aligning to TRBD1. CDR1 MNHNS and CDR2 SASEGT come from the germline V gene. This CDR3 is 15 amino acids long. The V segment lost 3 bases and the J segment 6 bases; nucleotides outside the gene matches: 6. CDR3 DNA: TGTGCCAGCAGTGATCGGACAGGGCTCGCCGGGGAGCTGTTTTTT. Translation: CASSDRTGLAGELFF.

This clonotype was observed many times. The V gene is TRBV29-1, the J gene TRBJ2-5; no definite D call. The germline V gene has CDR1 SQVTM and CDR2 ANQGSEA. Between the trimmed V and J ends, which lost 2 bases and 5 bases, there was a span of 12 bases. The CDR3 covers 13 residues. In nucleotides, the CDR3 is TGCAGCGTTGAAAAAGGGTATGGCGAGACCCAGTACTTC. Its protein product is CSVEKGYGETQYF. Full variable domain (missing parts from reference TRBV29-1 and TRBJ2-5): SAVISQKPSRDICQRGTSLTIQCQVDSQVTMMFWYRQQPGQSLTLIATANQGSEATYESGFVIDKFPISRPNLTFSTLTVSNMSPEDSSIYLCSVEKGYGETQYFGPGTRLLVL.

This clonotype has only a few counts. The chain couples TRBV11-2 to TRBJ2-5, with 7 bases identical to TRBD1. The J call may be wrong; the DNA end is better matched by TRBJ2-1. Germline CDR1 is SGHAT and CDR2 is FQNNGV. The CDR3 sequence is 14 residues long. CDR3 nucleotide sequence: TGTGCCAGCAGCACGCCGGGACAGCGCAATGAGCAGTTCTTC. It is translated as CASSTPGQRNEQFF.

This clonotype was detected many times. V gene TRBV2 combines with J gene TRBJ2-5; perhaps TRBD2 as D (6 bases). Trimming removed 3 bases from V and 7 bases from J, with 15 bases in between. The germline CDR1 and CDR2 sequences are SNHLY and FYNNEI. The CDR3 has 14 amino acids. The CDR3 reads CASSEDVAGGTQYF. For the CDR3, the DNA is TGTGCCAGCAGTGAGGACGTGGCCGGGGGGACCCAGTACTTC.

V gene TRBV29-1 combines with J gene TRBJ2-1; 10 nucleotides line up with TRBD2. V lost 4 bases, J lost 7 bases, and 10 bases stayed unmatched. There are 15 residues in the CDR3. Germline V CDR1 and CDR2: SQVTM, ANQGSEA. CDR3 sequence reads: CSVGHRLAGANEQFF. The DNA for the CDR3 is TGCAGCGTTGGTCACCGACTAGCGGGTGCAAATGAGCAGTTCTTC.